Sequencing of this T cell receptor (beta chain) was carried out in a study of cytomegalovirus exposure and HLA in healthy donors. Study conclusions and caveats: One variant, a missense change in DCLRE1C, was linked in a later analysis to TCR beta V- and J-gene trimming. The investigators catalogued about 170 TCR beta chains as cytomegalovirus-associated. Despite most TCR sequences being rare, some public TCRs occurred in many donors.

Looked up from germline, CDR1 is WSHSY and CDR2 is SAAADI. The CDR3 extends over 15 amino acids. V was clipped by 10 bases and J by 0 bases; unmatched bases: 9. The PCR had 60 Vbeta and 13 Jbeta primers. The method was immunoSEQ multiplex PCR; TCRdb's version includes in-frame clones alone and lacks a portion of them. The sample contains about 54,000 clones, about 80% of which appear only once. As concerns this clone: The target antigen is unknown.

The origin of this receptor is a female donor in good health and CMV-seronegative. The gene calls are TRBV10-2 and TRBJ1-5; 7 nucleotides agree with TRBD1. Sequences were obtained from PBMCs. CDR3 residues: CATQGGPFSNQPQHF. CDR3 coding DNA: TGCGCCACTCAGGGGGGACCATTTAGCAATCAGCCCCAGCATTTT.